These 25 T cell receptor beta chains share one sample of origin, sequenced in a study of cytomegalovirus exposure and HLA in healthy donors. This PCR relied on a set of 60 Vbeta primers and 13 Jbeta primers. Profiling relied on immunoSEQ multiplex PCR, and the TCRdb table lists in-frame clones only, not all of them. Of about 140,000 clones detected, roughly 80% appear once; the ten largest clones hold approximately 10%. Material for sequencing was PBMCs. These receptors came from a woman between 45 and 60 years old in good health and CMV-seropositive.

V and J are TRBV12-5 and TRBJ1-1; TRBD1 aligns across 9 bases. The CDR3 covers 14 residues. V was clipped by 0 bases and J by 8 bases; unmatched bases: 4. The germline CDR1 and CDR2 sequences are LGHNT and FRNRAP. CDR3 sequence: CASGLVPGQGEAFF. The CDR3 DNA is TGTGCTAGTGGTTTGGTACCGGGACAGGGCGAAGCTTTCTTT.

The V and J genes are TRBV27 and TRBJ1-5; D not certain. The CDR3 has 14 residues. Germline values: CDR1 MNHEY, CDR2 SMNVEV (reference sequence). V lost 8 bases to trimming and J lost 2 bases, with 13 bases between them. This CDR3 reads CASSLSSRNQPQHF. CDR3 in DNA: TGTGCCAGCTCCTTGAGTTCGCGCAATCAGCCCCAGCATTTT.

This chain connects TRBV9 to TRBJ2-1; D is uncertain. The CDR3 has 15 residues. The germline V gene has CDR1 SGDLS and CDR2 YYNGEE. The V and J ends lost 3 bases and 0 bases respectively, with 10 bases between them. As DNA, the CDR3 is TGTGCCAGCAGCGGGGTCCGGAGCTCCTACAATGAGCAGTTCTTC. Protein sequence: CASSGVRSSYNEQFF.

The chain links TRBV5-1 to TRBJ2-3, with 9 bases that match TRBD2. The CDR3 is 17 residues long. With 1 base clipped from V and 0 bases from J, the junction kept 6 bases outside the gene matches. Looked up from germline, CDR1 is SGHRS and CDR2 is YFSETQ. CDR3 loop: CASSLTAGGTSTDTQYF. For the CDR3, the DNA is TGCGCCAGCAGCTTGACAGCGGGGGGAACTAGCACAGATACGCAGTATTTT.

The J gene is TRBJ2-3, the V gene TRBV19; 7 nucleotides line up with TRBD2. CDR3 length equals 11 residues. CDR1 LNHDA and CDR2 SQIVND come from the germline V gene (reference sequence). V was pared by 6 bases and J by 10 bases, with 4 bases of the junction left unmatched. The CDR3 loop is CASRGGMAQYF. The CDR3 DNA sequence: TGTGCCAGTAGGGGGGGGATGGCGCAGTATTTT.

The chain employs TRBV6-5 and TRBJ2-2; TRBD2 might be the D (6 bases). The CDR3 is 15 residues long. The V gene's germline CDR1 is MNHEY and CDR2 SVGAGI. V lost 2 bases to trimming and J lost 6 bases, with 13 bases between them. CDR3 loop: CASSYMTRGSGELFF. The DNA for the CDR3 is TGTGCCAGCAGTTACATGACTAGGGGTTCCGGGGAGCTGTTTTTT.

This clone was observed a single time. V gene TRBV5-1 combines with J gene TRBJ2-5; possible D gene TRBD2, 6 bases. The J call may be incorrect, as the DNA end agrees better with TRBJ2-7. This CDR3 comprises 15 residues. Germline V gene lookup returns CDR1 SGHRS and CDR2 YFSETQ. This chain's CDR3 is CASSLEGSGEYEQYF. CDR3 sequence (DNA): TGCGCCAGCAGCTTGGAAGGGTCGGGGGAATACGAGCAGTACTTC.

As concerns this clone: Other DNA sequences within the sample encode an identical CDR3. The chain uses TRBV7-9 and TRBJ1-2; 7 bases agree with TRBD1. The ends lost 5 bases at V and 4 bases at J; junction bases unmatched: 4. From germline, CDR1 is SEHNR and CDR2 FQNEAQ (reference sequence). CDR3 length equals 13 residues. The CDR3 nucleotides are TGTGCCAGCAGCCTCGGGACAGCCTATGGCTACACCTTC. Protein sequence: CASSLGTAYGYTF.

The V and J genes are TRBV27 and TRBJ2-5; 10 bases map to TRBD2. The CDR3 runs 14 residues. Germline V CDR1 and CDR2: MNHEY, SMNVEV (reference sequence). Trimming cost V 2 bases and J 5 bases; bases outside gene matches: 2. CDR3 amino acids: CASSLISGGETQYF. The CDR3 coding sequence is TGTGCCAGCAGTTTAATTAGCGGGGGGGAGACCCAGTACTTC.

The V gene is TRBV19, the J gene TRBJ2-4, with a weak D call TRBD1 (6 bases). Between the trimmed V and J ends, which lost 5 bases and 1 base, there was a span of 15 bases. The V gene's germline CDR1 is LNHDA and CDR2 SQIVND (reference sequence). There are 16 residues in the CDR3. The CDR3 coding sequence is TGTGCCAGTAGTGTGTCTGCAGGGGACGCCAAAAACATTCAGTACTTC. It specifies CASSVSAGDAKNIQYF.

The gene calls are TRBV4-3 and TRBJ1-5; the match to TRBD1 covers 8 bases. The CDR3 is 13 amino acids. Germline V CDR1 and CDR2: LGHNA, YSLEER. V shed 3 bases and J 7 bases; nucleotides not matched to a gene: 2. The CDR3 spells CASSQDRVQPQHF. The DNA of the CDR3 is TGCGCCAGCAGCCAGGACAGGGTCCAGCCCCAGCATTTT.

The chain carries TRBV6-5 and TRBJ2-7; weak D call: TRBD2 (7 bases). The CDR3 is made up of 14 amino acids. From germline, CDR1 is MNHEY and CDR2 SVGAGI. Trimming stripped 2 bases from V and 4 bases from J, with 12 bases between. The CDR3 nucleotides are TGTGCCAGCAGTTACAAAGGGGGGGGTTACGAGCAGTACTTC. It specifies CASSYKGGGYEQYF.

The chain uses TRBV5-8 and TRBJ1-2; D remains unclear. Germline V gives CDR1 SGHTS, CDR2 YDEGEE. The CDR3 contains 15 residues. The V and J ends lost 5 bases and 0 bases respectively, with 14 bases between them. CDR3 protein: CASSSYSSSNYGYTF. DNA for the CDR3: TGTGCCAGCAGTTCTTACAGCTCCTCTAACTATGGCTACACCTTC.

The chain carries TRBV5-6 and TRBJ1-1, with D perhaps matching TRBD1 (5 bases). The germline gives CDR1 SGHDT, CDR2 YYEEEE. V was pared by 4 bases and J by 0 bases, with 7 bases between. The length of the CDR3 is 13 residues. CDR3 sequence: CASSATVNTEAFF. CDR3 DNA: TGTGCCAGCAGCGCGACAGTGAACACTGAAGCTTTCTTT.

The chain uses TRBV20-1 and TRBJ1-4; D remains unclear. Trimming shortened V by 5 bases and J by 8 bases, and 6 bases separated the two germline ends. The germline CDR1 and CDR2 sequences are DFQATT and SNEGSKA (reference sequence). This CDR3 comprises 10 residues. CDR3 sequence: CSAAREKLFF. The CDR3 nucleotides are TGCAGTGCTGCTAGGGAAAAACTGTTTTTT.

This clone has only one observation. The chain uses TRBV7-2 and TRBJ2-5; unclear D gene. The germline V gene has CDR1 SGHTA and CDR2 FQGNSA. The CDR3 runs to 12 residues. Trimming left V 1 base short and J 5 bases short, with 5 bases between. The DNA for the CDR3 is TGTGCCAGCAGCTTAGTATCCGAGACCCAGTACTTC. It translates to CASSLVSETQYF.

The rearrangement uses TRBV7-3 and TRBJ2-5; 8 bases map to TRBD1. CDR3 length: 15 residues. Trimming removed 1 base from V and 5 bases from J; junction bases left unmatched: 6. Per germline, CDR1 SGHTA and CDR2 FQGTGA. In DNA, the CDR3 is TGTGCCAGCAGCTTAAGAACAGGGGGGATGGAGACCCAGTACTTC. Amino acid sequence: CASSLRTGGMETQYF.

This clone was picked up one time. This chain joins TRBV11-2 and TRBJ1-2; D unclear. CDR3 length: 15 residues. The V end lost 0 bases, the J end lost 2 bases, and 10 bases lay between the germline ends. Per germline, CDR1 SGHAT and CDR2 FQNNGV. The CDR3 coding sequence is TGTGCCAGCAGCTTAGATTTACCGGGGAACTATGGCTACACCTTC. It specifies CASSLDLPGNYGYTF.

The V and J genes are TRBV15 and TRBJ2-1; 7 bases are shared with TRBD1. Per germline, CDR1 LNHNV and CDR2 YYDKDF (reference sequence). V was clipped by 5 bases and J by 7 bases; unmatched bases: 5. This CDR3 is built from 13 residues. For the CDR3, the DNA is TGTGCCACCAGCTTGCCGACAGGGAATGAGCAGTTCTTC. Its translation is CATSLPTGNEQFF.

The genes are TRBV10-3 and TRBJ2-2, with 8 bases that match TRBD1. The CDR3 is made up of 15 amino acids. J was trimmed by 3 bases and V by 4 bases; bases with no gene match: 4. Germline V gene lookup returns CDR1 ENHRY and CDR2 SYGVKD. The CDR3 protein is CAISAKDRDTGELFF. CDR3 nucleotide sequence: TGTGCCATCAGTGCCAAGGACAGGGACACCGGGGAGCTGTTTTTT.

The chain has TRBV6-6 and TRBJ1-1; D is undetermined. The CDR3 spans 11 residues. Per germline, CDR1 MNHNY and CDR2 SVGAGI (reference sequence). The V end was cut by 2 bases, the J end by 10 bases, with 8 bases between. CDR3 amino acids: CASSYAWRAFF. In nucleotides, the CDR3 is TGTGCCAGCAGTTACGCCTGGAGAGCTTTCTTT.

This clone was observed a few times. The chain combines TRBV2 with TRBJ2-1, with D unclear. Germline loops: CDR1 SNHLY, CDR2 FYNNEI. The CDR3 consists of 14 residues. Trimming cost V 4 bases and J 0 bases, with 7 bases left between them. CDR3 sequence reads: CASSGESSYNEQFF. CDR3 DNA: TGTGCCAGCAGTGGTGAGAGCTCCTACAATGAGCAGTTCTTC. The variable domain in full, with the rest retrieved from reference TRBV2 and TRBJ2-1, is EPEVTQTPSHQVTQMGQEVILRCVPISNHLYFYWYRQILGQKVEFLVSFYNNEISEKSEIFDDQFSVERPDGSNFTLKIRSTKLEDSAMYFCASSGESSYNEQFFGPGTRLTVL.

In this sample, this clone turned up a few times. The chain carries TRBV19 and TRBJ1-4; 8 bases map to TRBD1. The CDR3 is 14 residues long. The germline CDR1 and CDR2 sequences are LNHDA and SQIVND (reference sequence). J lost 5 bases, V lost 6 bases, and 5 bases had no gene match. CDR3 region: CASRMTGENEKLFF. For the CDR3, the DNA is TGTGCCAGTAGAATGACAGGGGAGAATGAAAAACTGTTTTTT.

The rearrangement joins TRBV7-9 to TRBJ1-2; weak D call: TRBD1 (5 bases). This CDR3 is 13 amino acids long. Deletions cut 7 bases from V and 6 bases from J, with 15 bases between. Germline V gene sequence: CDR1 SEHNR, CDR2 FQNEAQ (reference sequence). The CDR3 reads CASKQGQGHGYTF. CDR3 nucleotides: TGTGCCAGCAAACAAGGGCAGGGCCATGGCTACACCTTC.

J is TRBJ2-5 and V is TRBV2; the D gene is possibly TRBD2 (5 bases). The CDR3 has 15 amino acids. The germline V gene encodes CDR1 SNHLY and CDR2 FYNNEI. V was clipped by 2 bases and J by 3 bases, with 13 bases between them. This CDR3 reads CASSERRNSKETQYF. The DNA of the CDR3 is TGTGCCAGCAGTGAAAGGAGGAACAGTAAAGAGACCCAGTACTTC.